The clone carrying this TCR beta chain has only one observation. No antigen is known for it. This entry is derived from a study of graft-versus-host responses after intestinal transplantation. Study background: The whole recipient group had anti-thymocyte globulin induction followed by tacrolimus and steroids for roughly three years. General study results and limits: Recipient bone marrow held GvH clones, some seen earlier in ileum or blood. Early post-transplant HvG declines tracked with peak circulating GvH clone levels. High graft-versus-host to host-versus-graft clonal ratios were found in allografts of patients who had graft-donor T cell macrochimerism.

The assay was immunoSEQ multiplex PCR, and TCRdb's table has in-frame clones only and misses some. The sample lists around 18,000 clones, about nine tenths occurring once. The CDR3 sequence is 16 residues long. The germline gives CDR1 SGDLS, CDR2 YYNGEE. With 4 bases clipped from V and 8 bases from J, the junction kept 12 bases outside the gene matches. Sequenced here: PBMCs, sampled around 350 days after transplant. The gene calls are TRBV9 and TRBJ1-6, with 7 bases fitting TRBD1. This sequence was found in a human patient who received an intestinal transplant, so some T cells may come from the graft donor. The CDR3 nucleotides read TGTGCCAGCAGCTCACGACAGGGTGCTAGACATTCACCCCTCCACTTT. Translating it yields CASSSRQGARHSPLHF.